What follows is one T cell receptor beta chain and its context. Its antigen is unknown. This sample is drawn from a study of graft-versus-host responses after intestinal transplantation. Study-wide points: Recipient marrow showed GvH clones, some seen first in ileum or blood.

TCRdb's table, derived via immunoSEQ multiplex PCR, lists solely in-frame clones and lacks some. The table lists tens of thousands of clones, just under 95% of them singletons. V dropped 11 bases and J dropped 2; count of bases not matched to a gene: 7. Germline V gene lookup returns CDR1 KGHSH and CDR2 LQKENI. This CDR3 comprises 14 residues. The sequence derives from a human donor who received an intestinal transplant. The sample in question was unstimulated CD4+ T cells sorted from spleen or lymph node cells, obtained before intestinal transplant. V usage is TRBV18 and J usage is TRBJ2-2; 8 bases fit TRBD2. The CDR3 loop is CAGGLADNTGELFF. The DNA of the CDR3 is TGTGCCGGCGGACTAGCAGATAACACCGGGGAGCTGTTTTTT.